This T cell receptor beta chain was found in a study of blood T cell repertoires in COVID-19 (dated by TCRdb to 2019 to 2021). Background for the entire study: Collaborator samples came from the United States, Italy and Spain and covered acute and convalescent phases of COVID-19. The material from the prospective study consisted of cDNA or gDNA derived from T cells, B-cell-depleted T cells, or PBMCs. Samples were obtained from the ongoing ImmuneRACE study (first 160 participants) and from 1,254 subjects provided by 6 global collaborators. Where available, HLA class I and class II types were taken from metadata supplied by the sample provider and were not determined by assay-based typing. The repertoires were made available in a free public database intended to serve as a resource for research on the immune response to SARS-CoV-2. Sample metadata almost always included a de-identified subject ID, COVID-19 status, age in years and sex. Deeply sampled blood TCRbeta repertoires from subjects exposed to, actively infected with, or recovered from COVID-19 were included in the dataset.

General findings and caveats noted by the study authors: The quantity of clinical and demographic metadata differed by source and by participant and was supplied without curation.

Each collaborating institution followed its own protocols to collect whole blood in K2EDTA tubes. For TCRbeta analysis, collaborator samples were shipped as frozen whole blood, as isolated PBMCs, or as DNA extracted from either sample type. The immunoSEQ Assay, a bias-controlled multiplex PCR, was used to amplify TCRbeta CDR3 regions from genomic DNA. As for the original processing: The number of nucleated cells in each sample was estimated by amplification of reference gene primers within the assay. Sequence reads were collapsed and filtered to measure the absolute abundance of every unique TCRbeta CDR3 rearrangement. For each sample, productive Simpson clonality was calculated as the square root of Simpson's diversity index across productive rearrangements. TCRdb carries this immuneACCESS record with in-frame sequences only. Its versions omit some clonotypes, under half of them owing to an unresolved V gene in the studies checked, with the rest unexplained. V and J calls and clone size are given by that table; D and trimming were obtained from the DNA. For this sample the table gives some 120,000 clones, of which 82% were detected only once. The leading ten clones occupy 7% to 9.5% of the sample.

Comments on this clone: Its antigen remains unidentified. No clone much larger than this one lies a single base away; base qualities are absent.

The CDR3 starts with the cysteine, ends with the phenylalanine, and has 11 residues. The sequence is cut down to CDR3 DNA, 33 bases in frame from base 1. The junction shows trimming of 6 bases on V and 3 bases on J, plus 6 bases between the germline ends. The germline V gene supplies CDR1 MNHEY and CDR2 SVGAGI. The rearranged segments are TRBV6-5 and TRBJ2-7; there is no confident call for the D gene. This TCR came from a man between 65 and 85 years old with active or convalescent COVID-19. The sample taken for sequencing was peripheral blood. In nucleotides, the sequence is TGTGCCAGCAGCTTGTTCTACGAGCAGTACTTC. Its protein reads: CASSLFYEQYF.